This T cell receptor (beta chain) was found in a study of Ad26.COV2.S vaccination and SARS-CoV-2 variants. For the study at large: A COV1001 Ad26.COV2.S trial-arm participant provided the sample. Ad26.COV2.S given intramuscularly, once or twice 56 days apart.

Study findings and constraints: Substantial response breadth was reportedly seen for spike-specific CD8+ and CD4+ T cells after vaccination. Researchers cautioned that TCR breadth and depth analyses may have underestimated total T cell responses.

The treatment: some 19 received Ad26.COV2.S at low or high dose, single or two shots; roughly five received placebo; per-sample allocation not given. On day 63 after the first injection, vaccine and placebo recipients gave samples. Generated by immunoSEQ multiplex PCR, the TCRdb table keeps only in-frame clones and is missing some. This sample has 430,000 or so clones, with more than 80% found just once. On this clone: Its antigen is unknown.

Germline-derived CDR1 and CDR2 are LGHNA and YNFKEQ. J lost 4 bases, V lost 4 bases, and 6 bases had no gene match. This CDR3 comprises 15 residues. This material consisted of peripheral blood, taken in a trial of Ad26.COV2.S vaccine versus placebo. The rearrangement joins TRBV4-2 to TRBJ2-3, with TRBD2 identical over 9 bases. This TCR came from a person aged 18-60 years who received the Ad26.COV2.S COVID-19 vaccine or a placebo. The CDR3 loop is CASSRIAGAPDTQYF. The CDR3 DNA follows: TGTGCCAGCAGCCGAATAGCGGGAGCTCCAGATACGCAGTATTTT.